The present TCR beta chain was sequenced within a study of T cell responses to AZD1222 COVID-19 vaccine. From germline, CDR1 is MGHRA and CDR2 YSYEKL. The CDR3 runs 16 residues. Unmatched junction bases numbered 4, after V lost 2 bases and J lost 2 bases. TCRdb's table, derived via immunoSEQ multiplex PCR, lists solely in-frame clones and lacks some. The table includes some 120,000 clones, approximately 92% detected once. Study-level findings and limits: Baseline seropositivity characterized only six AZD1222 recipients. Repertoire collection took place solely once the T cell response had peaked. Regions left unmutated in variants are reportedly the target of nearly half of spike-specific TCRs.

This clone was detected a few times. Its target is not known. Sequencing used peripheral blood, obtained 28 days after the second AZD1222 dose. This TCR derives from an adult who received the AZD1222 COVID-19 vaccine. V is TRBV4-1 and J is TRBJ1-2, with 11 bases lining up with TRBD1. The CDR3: CASSQRTGGRNYGYTF. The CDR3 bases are TGCGCCAGCAGCCAACGGACAGGGGGCCGAAACTATGGCTACACCTTC.